One and the same sample provided the 26 T cell receptor beta chains below, sequenced in a study of shared clonotypes between healthy human individuals. Repertoires were generated with immunoSEQ multiplex PCR, while TCRdb's copy carries only in-frame clones and drops some. The sample contains hundreds of thousands of clones, roughly 79% of which appear only once. The specimen sequenced was PBMCs. The receptors shown here come from a middle-aged woman in good health. Some clones in this sample may be carry-over from other donors' samples.

The rearrangement links TRBV27 to TRBJ2-7; possibly TRBD2 for D (6 bases). This CDR3 has 13 amino acids. V was pared by 2 bases and J by 5 bases, with 10 bases between. CDR1 and CDR2 (germline): MNHEY, SMNVEV (reference sequence). The CDR3 sequence is CASSLSGRNEQYF. CDR3 bases: TGTGCCAGCAGTTTAAGTGGGAGGAACGAGCAGTACTTC.

This clone was counted many times. The same CDR3 also results from other DNA sequences found in this sample. The chain carries TRBV28 and TRBJ2-4, with 14 bases fitting TRBD2. This CDR3 is built from 19 residues. In germline, CDR1 is MDHEN, CDR2 SYDVKM. Trimming removed 5 bases from V and 2 bases from J; junction bases left unmatched: 11. CDR3: CASSPGLAGDGWTKNIQYF. DNA for the CDR3: TGTGCCAGCAGTCCGGGACTAGCGGGAGATGGTTGGACCAAAAACATTCAGTACTTC.

On this clone: Within the sample, other DNA sequences also encode this same CDR3. This chain links TRBV11-3 with TRBJ2-1; D possibly corresponds to TRBD2 (5 bases). Germline V gene sequence: CDR1 SGHNT, CDR2 YENEEA. With 5 bases removed from V and 0 bases from J, the gap between germline ends came to 11 bases. The CDR3 spans 15 residues. The CDR3 DNA follows: TGTGCCAGCAGCCTCGGAGGAAGCTCCTACAATGAGCAGTTCTTC. This codes for CASSLGGSSYNEQFF.

The J gene is TRBJ1-5, the V gene TRBV28; the D gene is possibly TRBD1 (6 bases). Germline CDR1 and CDR2: MDHEN and SYDVKM. The CDR3 runs to 14 residues. V dropped 6 bases and J dropped 2 bases, with 11 bases sitting between them. In nucleotides, the CDR3 is TGTGCCAGCAGGGGGGGGCTGGGCAATCAGCCCCAGCATTTT. Its translation is CASRGGLGNQPQHF.

The chain has TRBV28 and TRBJ2-7; 8 bases line up with TRBD1. CDR1 and CDR2 (germline): MDHEN, SYDVKM. CDR3 length: 14 amino acids. J gave up 6 bases and V 3 bases, and 7 bases lay outside the gene matches. CDR3 bases: TGTGCCAGCAGTTTGACCCAGGGGGCGAGCGAGCAGTACTTC. Encoded protein: CASSLTQGASEQYF.

This clone was counted a few times. The chain carries TRBV27 and TRBJ1-5; 9 bases match TRBD1. V dropped 1 base and J dropped 3; count of bases not matched to a gene: 7. The CDR3 spans 17 residues. CDR1 and CDR2 from the germline V gene are MNHEY and SMNVEV (reference sequence). The CDR3 DNA sequence: TGTGCCAGCAGTTTATACGGGACAGGGTCCCTCAATCAGCCCCAGCATTTT. Amino acids: CASSLYGTGSLNQPQHF.

This chain's CDR3 is CASRPRDTDTQYF. Written as DNA, the CDR3 is TGCGCCAGCAGACCGAGGGACACAGATACGCAGTATTTT. This chain uses TRBV5-1 with TRBJ2-3, with D perhaps TRBD2 (5 bases). The CDR3 is 13 residues long. The V gene lost 5 bases and the J gene lost 2 bases, with 9 bases spanning the gap. The V gene's germline CDR1 is SGHRS and CDR2 YFSETQ.

CDR3 nucleotide sequence: TGTGCCAGCAGGACCCCTGGGGAGGTTTACAATGAGCAGTTCTTC. Protein sequence: CASRTPGEVYNEQFF. The V and J genes are TRBV2 and TRBJ2-1; D perhaps matches TRBD2 (6 bases). CDR1 is SNHLY, CDR2 FYNNEI, per germline. The V end was cut by 6 bases, the J end by 4 bases, with 16 bases between. CDR3 size: 15 residues. Drawing the rest from reference TRBV2 and TRBJ2-1, the complete variable domain is EPEVTQTPSHQVTQMGQEVILRCVPISNHLYFYWYRQILGQKVEFLVSFYNNEISEKSEIFDDQFSVERPDGSNFTLKIRSTKLEDSAMYFCASRTPGEVYNEQFFGPGTRLTVL.

V gene TRBV29-1 combines with J gene TRBJ2-7, with a possible D match to TRBD2 (7 bases). The V and J ends lost 2 bases and 5 bases respectively, with 13 bases between them. Germline CDR1 and CDR2: SQVTM and ANQGSEA. The CDR3 is 13 residues long. The CDR3 here is CSVEKRGGHEQYF. DNA for the CDR3: TGCAGCGTTGAAAAAAGGGGGGGCCACGAGCAGTACTTC.

As concerns this clone: The same CDR3 is also encoded by other DNA sequences in this sample. The CDR3 here is CASSPTASYEQYF. CDR3 in DNA: TGTGCCAGCAGTCCTACGGCTAGCTACGAGCAGTACTTC. The chain combines TRBV27 with TRBJ2-7; D gene ambiguous. Germline CDR1 MNHEY, CDR2 SMNVEV (reference sequence). The CDR3 sequence is 13 residues long. V lost 5 bases and J lost 3, with 11 bases in between.

V is TRBV7-3 and J is TRBJ2-1, with D unclear. The CDR3 is 14 residues long. CDR1 is SGHTA, CDR2 FQGTGA, per germline. Between the trimmed V and J ends, which lost 2 bases and 5 bases, there was a span of 10 bases. The CDR3 loop is CASSLARTDNEQFF. CDR3 coding DNA: TGTGCCAGCAGCTTAGCCAGGACGGACAATGAGCAGTTCTTC.

This chain connects TRBV5-6 to TRBJ2-3; TRBD2 matches at 14 bases. The germline CDR1 and CDR2 sequences are SGHDT and YYEEEE. This CDR3 has 15 residues. V lost 3 bases, J lost 4 bases, and 1 base stayed unmatched. CDR3 protein: CASSWGLAGADTQYF. The CDR3 coding sequence is TGTGCCAGCAGCTGGGGACTAGCGGGAGCAGATACGCAGTATTTT.

The chain couples TRBV6-5 to TRBJ2-5; maybe TRBD1 (6 bases). Germline V gene lookup returns CDR1 MNHEY and CDR2 SVGAGI. Trimming left V 6 bases short and J 2 bases short, with 16 bases between. There are 15 residues in the CDR3. CDR3 loop: CASSRLPDRQETQYF. Written as DNA, the CDR3 is TGTGCCAGCAGCAGGTTACCGGACAGACAAGAGACCCAGTACTTC.

CDR3 sequence: CASAGRGGTDTQYF. The CDR3 DNA follows: TGTGCCAGCGCCGGAAGGGGTGGCACAGATACGCAGTATTTT. The V and J genes are TRBV7-9 and TRBJ2-3; the D gene is possibly TRBD1 (5 bases). The CDR3 sequence is 14 residues long. The germline V gene encodes CDR1 SEHNR and CDR2 FQNEAQ (reference sequence). Deletions cut 8 bases from V and 1 base from J, with 13 bases between.

The V and J genes are TRBV6-1 and TRBJ1-5; D call uncertain. The CDR3 spans 13 residues. From germline, CDR1 is MNHNS and CDR2 SASEGT. Between the trimmed V and J ends, which lost 2 bases and 5 bases, there was a span of 7 bases. The CDR3 here is CASSETLYQPQHF. DNA of the CDR3: TGTGCCAGCAGTGAAACCCTGTATCAGCCCCAGCATTTT.

The gene calls are TRBV5-6 and TRBJ2-5; 11 positions match TRBD2. TRBJ2-7 matches the DNA end more closely, so the J call is doubtful. CDR1 and CDR2 from the germline V gene are SGHDT and YYEEEE. The CDR3 is 15 amino acids. The CDR3 bases are TGTGCCAGCAGCCAGCTAGCGGGAGGTACCTACGAGCAGTACTTC. Translating gives CASSQLAGGTYEQYF.

The chain carries TRBV29-1 and TRBJ2-1; D unclear. V dropped 6 bases and J dropped 6 bases, with 9 bases sitting between them. This CDR3 region has 11 residues. From germline, CDR1 is SQVTM and CDR2 ANQGSEA. The CDR3 DNA sequence: TGCAGCGTGCTCTCGATCAATGAGCAGTTCTTC. Its protein product is CSVLSINEQFF.

This chain connects TRBV19 to TRBJ2-3, with 7 nucleotides matching TRBD1. The V and J ends lost 5 bases and 0 bases, in that order; junction bases with no gene match: 2. The CDR3 runs to 14 residues. Germline-derived CDR1 and CDR2 are LNHDA and SQIVND (reference sequence). CDR3 region: CASSWDSSTDTQYF. CDR3 nucleotides: TGTGCCAGTAGTTGGGACAGTAGCACAGATACGCAGTATTTT.

Remarks on this clone: This CDR3 is also generated by other DNA sequences in the sample. The V call is TRBV5-1, the J call TRBJ2-5, with TRBD1 matching over 7 bases. Germline-derived CDR1 and CDR2 are SGHRS and YFSETQ. The V gene end was trimmed by 3 bases and the J gene end by 3 bases; junction bases not matched to a gene: 2. The CDR3 extends over 13 amino acids. The DNA for the CDR3 is TGCGCCAGCAGCTCCACAGGGGAAGAGACCCAGTACTTC. Translated, it gives CASSSTGEETQYF.

The chain's CDR3 is CASSSGTILTDTQYF. CDR3 coding DNA: TGTGCCAGCAGTAGCGGGACCATTCTTACTGATACGCAGTATTTT. The V call is TRBV27, the J call TRBJ2-3, with TRBD2 matching over 7 bases. Germline assignment: CDR1 MNHEY and CDR2 SMNVEV (reference sequence). V shed 5 bases, J shed 6 bases, and the junction held 11 bases outside the gene matches. The CDR3 loop spans 15 amino acids.

Comments on this clone: This may be a read error, as it is one base from a much larger clone. The chain recombines TRBV29-1 with TRBJ1-2, with 9 bases lining up with TRBD1. This CDR3 has 13 amino acids. Germline CDR1 and CDR2: SQVTM and ANQGSEA. For the CDR3, the DNA is TGCAGCGTCAGGACAGGGGTTAACTATGACTACACCTTC. It specifies CSVRTGVNYDYTF.

The genes are TRBV19 and TRBJ2-7, with TRBD1 matching over 8 bases. The CDR3 consists of 14 residues. The J segment lost 6 bases and the V segment lost 0 bases, leaving 4 bases of the junction unmatched. CDR1 and CDR2 from the germline V gene are LNHDA and SQIVND (reference sequence). CDR3 nucleotides: TGTGCCAGTAGTATAGATCGACAGGGGTTCGAGCAGTACTTC. Translated, it gives CASSIDRQGFEQYF.

About this clone: Other DNA sequences within the sample encode an identical CDR3. The rearrangement uses TRBV6-5 and TRBJ2-5; D remains ambiguous. V was shortened by 3 bases and J by 0 bases, with 5 bases between the two germline ends. CDR3 length: 13 residues. Per germline, CDR1 MNHEY and CDR2 SVGAGI. The CDR3 region is CASSYLDQETQYF. The CDR3 DNA reads TGTGCCAGCAGTTATTTAGACCAAGAGACCCAGTACTTC.

The chain carries TRBV11-2 and TRBJ2-7; D might be TRBD1 (5 bases). This CDR3 is 14 amino acids long. Trimming removed 0 bases at V and 1 base at J, with 7 bases between. CDR1 is SGHAT, CDR2 FQNNGV, per germline. The CDR3 sequence: CASSLERQSYEQYF. The CDR3 DNA follows: TGTGCCAGCAGCTTAGAAAGACAGTCCTACGAGCAGTACTTC.

The chain employs TRBV5-1 and TRBJ1-6; TRBD1 matches at 9 bases. This CDR3 comprises 17 residues. Trimming took 1 base from V and 7 from J; bases not matched to a gene: 9. CDR1 and CDR2 from the germline V gene are SGHRS and YFSETQ. The CDR3 bases are TGCGCCAGCAGCTTGTTCCCGGGACAGGGTGTGAATTCACCCCTCCACTTT. Amino acids: CASSLFPGQGVNSPLHF.

As concerns this clone: The same CDR3 also results from other DNA sequences found in this sample. The V gene is TRBV6-5, the J gene TRBJ2-3; a possible D gene is TRBD2 (6 bases). CDR3 length: 14 residues. Germline assignment: CDR1 MNHEY and CDR2 SVGAGI. Trimming took 2 bases from V and 0 from J, leaving 6 bases between them. CDR3 region: CASSYGGSTDTQYF. CDR3 coding DNA: TGTGCCAGCAGTTACGGAGGGAGCACAGATACGCAGTATTTT.